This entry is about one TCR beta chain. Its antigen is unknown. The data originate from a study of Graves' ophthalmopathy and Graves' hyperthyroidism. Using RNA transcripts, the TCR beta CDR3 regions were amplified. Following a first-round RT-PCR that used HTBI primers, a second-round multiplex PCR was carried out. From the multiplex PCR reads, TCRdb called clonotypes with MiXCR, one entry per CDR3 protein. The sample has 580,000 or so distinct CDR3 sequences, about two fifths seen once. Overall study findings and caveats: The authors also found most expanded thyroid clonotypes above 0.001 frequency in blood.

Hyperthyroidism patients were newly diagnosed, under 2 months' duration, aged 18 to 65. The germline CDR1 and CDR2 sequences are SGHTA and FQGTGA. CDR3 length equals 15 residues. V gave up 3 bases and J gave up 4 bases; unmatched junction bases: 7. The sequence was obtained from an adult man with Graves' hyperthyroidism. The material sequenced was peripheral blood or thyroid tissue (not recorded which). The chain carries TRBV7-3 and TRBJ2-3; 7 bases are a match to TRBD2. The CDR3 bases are TGTGCCAGCAGCTTCGGCGGGAGTCCCGCAGATACGCAGTATTTT. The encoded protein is CASSFGGSPADTQYF.